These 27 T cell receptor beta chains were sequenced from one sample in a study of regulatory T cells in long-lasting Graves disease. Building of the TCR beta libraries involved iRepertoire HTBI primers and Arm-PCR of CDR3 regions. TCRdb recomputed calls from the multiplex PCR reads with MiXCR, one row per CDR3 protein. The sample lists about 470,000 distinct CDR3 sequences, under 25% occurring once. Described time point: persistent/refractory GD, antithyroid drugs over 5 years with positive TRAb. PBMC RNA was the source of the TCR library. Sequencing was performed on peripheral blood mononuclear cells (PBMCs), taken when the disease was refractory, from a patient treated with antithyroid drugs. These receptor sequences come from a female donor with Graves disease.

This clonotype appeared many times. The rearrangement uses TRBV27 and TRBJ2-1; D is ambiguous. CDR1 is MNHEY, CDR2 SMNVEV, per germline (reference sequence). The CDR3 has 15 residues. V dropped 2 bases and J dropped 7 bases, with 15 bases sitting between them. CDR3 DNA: TGTGCCAGCAGTTTAGGGCCACCCGGCAAGAATGAGCAGTTCTTC. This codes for CASSLGPPGKNEQFF.

The CDR3 DNA follows: TGTGCCACCAGTGATCCTCGACATGGGGTCGCAGATACGCAGTATTTT. Protein: CATSDPRHGVADTQYF. This sequence joins TRBV24-1 and TRBJ2-3; D is unclear. The CDR3 contains 16 residues. The ends were cut back, 3 bases at V and 4 bases at J, with 16 bases in the middle. Germline V gene lookup returns CDR1 KGHDR and CDR2 SFDVKD.

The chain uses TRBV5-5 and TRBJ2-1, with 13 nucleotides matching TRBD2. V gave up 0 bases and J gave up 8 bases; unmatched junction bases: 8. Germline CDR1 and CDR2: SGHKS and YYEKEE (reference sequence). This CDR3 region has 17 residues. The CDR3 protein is CASSLDWTSGSVDEQFF. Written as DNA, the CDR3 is TGTGCCAGCAGCTTGGACTGGACTAGCGGGAGTGTGGATGAGCAGTTCTTC.

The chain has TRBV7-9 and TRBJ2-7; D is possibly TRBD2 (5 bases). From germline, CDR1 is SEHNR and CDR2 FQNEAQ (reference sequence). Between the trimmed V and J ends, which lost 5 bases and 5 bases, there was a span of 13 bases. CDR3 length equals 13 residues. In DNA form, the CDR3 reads TGTGCCAGCAGCCCCACCCCCGGGGACGAGCAGTACTTC. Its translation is CASSPTPGDEQYF.

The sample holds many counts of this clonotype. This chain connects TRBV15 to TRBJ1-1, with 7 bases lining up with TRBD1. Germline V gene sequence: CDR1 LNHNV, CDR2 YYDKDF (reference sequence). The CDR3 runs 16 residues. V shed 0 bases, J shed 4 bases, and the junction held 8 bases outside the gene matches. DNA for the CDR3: TGTGCCACCAGCAGAGATCCGGGACAGTGGGTCACTGAAGCTTTCTTT. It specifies CATSRDPGQWVTEAFF. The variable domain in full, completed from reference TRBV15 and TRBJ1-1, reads DAMVIQNPRYQVTQFGKPVTLSCSQTLNHNVMYWYQQKSSQAPKLLFHYYDKDFNNEADTPDNFQSRRPNTSFCFLDIRSPGLGDTAMYLCATSRDPGQWVTEAFFGQGTRLTVV.

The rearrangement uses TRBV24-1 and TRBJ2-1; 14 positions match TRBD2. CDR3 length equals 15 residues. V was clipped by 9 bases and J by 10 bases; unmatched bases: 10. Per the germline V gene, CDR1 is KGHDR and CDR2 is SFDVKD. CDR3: CATAGTSGSMGEQFF. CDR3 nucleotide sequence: TGTGCCACCGCCGGGACTAGCGGGAGTATGGGGGAGCAGTTCTTC.

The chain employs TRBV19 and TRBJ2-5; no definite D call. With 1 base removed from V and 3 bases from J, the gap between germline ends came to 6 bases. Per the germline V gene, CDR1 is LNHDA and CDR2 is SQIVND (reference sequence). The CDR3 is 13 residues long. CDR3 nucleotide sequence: TGTGCCAGTAGTATAGCCGCCGAAGAGACCCAGTACTTC. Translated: CASSIAAEETQYF.

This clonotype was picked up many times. CDR3 residues: CASSFKGGTEAFF. The CDR3 DNA is TGTGCCAGCAGCTTTAAGGGAGGCACTGAAGCTTTCTTT. The chain joins TRBV27 to TRBJ1-1; D is ambiguous. This CDR3 region has 13 residues. CDR1 is MNHEY, CDR2 SMNVEV, per germline (reference sequence). The ends were cut back, 6 bases at V and 4 bases at J, with 12 bases in the middle.

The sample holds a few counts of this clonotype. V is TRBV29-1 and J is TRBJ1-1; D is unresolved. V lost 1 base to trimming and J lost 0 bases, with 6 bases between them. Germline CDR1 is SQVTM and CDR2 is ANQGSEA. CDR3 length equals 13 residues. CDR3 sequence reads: CSVEAPLNTEAFF. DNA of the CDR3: TGCAGCGTTGAAGCCCCTTTGAACACTGAAGCTTTCTTT.

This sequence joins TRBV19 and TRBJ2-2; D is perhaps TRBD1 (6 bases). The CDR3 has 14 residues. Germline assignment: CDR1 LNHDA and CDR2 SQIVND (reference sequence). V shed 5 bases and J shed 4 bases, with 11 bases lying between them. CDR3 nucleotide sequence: TGTGCCAGTAGTGTACAGGGCGGCACCGGGGAGCTGTTTTTT. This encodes CASSVQGGTGELFF.

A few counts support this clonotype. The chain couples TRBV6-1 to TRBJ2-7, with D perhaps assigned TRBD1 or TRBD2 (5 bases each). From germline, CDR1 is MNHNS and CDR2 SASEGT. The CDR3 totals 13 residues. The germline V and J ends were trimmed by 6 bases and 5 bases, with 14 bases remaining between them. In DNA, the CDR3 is TGTGCCAGCAGAATGGTCGGGGCCCACGAGCAGTACTTC. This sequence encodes CASRMVGAHEQYF.

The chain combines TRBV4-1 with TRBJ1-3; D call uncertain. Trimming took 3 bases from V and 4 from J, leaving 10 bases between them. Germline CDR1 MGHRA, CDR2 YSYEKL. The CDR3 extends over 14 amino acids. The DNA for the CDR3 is TGCGCCAGCAGCCAGGCCGGAGGGGGAAACACCATATATTTT. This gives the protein CASSQAGGGNTIYF.

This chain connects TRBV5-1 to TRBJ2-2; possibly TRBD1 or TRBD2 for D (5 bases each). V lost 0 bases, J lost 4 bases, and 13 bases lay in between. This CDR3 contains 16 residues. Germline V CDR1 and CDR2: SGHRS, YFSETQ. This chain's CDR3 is CASSLEGPGSTGELFF. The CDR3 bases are TGCGCCAGCAGCTTGGAGGGACCGGGATCCACCGGGGAGCTGTTTTTT.

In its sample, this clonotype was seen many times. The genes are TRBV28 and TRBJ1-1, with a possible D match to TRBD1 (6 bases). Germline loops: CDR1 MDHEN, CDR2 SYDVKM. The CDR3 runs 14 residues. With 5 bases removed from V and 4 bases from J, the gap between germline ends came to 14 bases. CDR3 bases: TGTGCCAGCAGTCCCCTTTCGGACAGCACTGAAGCTTTCTTT. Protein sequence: CASSPLSDSTEAFF.

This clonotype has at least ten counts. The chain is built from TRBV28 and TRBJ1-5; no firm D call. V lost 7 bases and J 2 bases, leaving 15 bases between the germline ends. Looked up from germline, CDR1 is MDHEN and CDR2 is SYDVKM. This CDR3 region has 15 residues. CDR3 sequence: CASTMVSDGNQPQHF. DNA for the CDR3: TGTGCCAGCACCATGGTTTCCGATGGCAATCAGCCCCAGCATTTT.

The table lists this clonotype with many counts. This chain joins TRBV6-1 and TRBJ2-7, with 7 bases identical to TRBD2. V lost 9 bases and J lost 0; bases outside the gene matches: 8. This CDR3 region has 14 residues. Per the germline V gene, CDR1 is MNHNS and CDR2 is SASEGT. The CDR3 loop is CASSTKRDSYEQYF. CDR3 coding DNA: TGTGCCAGTAGTACTAAGCGGGACTCCTACGAGCAGTACTTC.

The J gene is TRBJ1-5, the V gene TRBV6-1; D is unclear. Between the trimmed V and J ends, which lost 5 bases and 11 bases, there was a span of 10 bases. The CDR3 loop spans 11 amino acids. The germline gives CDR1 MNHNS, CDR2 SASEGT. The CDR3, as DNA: TGTGCCAGCAGTCAGAGATTAACCCAGCATTTT. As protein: CASSQRLTQHF.

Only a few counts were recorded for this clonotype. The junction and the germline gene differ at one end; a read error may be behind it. The chain's CDR3 is CVSSVRQGGIGNTIYF. DNA of the CDR3: TGTGTCAGCAGCGTAAGACAGGGAGGTATTGGAAACACCATATATTTT. The chain couples TRBV9 to TRBJ1-3, with 7 nucleotides matching TRBD1. CDR1 SGDLS and CDR2 YYNGEE come from the germline V gene. The CDR3 extends over 16 amino acids.

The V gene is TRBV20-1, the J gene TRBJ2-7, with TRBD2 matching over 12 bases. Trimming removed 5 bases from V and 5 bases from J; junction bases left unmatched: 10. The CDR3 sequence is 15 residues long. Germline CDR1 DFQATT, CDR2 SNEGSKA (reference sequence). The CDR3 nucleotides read TGCAGTGCTCTTTCGACTAGCGGGAGAGGGAACGAGCAGTACTTC. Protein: CSALSTSGRGNEQYF.

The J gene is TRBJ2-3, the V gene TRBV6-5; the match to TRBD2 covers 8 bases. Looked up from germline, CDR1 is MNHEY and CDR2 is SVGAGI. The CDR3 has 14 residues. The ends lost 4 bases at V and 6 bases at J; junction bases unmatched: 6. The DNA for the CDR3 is TGTGCCAGCAGTTCCCCGGGACTAGAGGATACGCAGTATTTT. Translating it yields CASSSPGLEDTQYF.

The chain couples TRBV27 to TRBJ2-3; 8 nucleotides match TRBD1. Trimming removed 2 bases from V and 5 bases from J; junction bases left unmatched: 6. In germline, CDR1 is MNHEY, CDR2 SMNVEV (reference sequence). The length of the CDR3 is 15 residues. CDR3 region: CASSLGAGGLDTQYF. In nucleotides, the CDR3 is TGTGCCAGCAGTTTAGGGGCAGGGGGCTTAGATACGCAGTATTTT.

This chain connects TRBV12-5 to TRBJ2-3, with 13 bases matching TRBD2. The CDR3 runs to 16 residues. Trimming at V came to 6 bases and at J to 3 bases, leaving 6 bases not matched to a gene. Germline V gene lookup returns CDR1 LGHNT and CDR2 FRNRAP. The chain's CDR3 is CASGPGLAGITDTQYF. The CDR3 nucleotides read TGTGCTAGTGGGCCGGGACTAGCGGGGATTACAGATACGCAGTATTTT.

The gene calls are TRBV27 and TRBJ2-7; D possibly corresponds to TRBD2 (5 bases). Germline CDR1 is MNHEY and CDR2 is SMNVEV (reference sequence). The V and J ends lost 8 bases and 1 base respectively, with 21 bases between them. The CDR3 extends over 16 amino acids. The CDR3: CASVRSLSGRSYEQYF. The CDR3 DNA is TGTGCCAGCGTCCGTTCGCTAAGCGGCAGATCCTACGAGCAGTACTTC.

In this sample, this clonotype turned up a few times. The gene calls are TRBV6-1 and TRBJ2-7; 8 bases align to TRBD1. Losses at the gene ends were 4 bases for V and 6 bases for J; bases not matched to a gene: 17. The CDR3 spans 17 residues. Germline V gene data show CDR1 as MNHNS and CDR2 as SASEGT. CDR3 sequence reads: CASSAHEPAGTGGEQYF. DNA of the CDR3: TGTGCCAGCAGTGCCCATGAACCCGCCGGGACAGGCGGCGAGCAGTACTTC.

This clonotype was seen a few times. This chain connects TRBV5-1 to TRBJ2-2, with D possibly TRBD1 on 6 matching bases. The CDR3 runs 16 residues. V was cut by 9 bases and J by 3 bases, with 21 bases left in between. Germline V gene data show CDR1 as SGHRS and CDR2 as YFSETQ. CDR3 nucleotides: TGCGCCACACCCCGGGACACCAGTTCTGACACCGGGGAGCTGTTTTTT. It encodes CATPRDTSSDTGELFF.

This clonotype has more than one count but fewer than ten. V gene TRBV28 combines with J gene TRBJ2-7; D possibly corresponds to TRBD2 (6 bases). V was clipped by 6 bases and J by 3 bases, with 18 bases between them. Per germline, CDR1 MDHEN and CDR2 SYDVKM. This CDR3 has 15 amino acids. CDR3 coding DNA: TGTGCCAGCAGCCTGGAGAGGACGGGACTCTACGAGCAGTACTTC. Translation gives CASSLERTGLYEQYF. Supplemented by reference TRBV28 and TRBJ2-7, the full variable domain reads DVKVTQSSRYLVKRTGEKVFLECVQDMDHENMFWYRQDPGLGLRLIYFSYDVKMKEKGDIPEGYSVSREKKERFSLILESASTNQTSMYLCASSLERTGLYEQYFGPGTRLTVT.

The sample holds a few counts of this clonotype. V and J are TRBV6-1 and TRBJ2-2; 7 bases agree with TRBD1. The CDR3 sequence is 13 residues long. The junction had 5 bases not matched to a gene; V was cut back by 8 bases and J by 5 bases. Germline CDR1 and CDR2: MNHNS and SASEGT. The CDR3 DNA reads TGTGCCAGCGACGACAGGGCGACCGGGGAGCTGTTTTTT. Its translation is CASDDRATGELFF.